The 2 T cell receptor beta chains given below trace back to one sample, sequenced in a study of blood T cell repertoires in COVID-19. Sequencing was performed with immunoSEQ multiplex PCR; in TCRdb, only in-frame clones are kept and a portion is missing. The sample has approximately 110,000 clones, about 90% seen once. The specimen sequenced was peripheral blood. Receptors originate from a man aged 50 to 59 with COVID-19, enrolled during active disease.

The genes are TRBV10-1 and TRBJ1-5; 7 bases are a match to TRBD1. Germline V CDR1 and CDR2: WNHNN, SYGVQD (reference sequence). After removal of 6 bases from V and 9 bases from J, the junction contained 11 bases not matched to a gene. The CDR3 extends over 14 amino acids. Here the CDR3 DNA reads TGCGCCAGCAGCAAGAGGGGACAGAGTCCGCCCCAGCATTTT. This encodes CASSKRGQSPPQHF.

This clone occurred a few times. This sequence joins TRBV19 and TRBJ2-2, with 15 nucleotides matching TRBD2. Germline lookup yields CDR1 LNHDA and CDR2 SQIVND (reference sequence). The CDR3 is 18 amino acids. The J segment lost 7 bases and the V segment lost 6 bases, leaving 12 bases of the junction unmatched. CDR3 in amino acids: CASRRGLAGGRSGGELFF. The CDR3 nucleotides are TGTGCCAGTAGACGGGGACTAGCGGGAGGACGGTCCGGCGGGGAGCTGTTTTTT.